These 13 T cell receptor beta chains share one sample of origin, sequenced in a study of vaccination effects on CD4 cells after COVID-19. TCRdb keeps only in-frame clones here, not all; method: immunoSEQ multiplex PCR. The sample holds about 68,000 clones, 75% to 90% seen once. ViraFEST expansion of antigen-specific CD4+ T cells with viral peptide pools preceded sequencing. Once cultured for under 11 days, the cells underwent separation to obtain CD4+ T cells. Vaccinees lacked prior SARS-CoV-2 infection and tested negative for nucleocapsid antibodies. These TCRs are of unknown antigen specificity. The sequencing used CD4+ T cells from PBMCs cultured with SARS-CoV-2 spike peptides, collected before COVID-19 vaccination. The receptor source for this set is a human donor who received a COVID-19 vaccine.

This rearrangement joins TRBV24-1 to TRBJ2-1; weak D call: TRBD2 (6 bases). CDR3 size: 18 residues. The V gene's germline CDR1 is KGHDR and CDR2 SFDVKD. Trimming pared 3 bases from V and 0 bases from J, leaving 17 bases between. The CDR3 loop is CATSDPRAREASYNEQFF. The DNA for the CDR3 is TGTGCCACCAGTGATCCCCGGGCCAGGGAGGCCTCCTACAATGAGCAGTTCTTC.

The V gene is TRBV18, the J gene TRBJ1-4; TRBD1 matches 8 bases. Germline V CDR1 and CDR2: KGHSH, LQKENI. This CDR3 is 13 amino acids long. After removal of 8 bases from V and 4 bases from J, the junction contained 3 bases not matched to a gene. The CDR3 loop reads CASRTGINEKLFF. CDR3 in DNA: TGTGCCAGCCGGACAGGGATTAATGAAAAACTGTTTTTT.

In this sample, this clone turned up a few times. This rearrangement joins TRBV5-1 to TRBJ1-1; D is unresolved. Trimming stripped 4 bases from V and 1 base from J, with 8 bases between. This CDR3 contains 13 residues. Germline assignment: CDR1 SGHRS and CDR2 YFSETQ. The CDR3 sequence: CASSRAKNTEAFF. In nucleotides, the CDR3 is TGCGCCAGCAGCCGGGCAAAGAACACTGAAGCTTTCTTT.

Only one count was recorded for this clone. CDR3 sequence: CASSSGTAGNYGYTF. The CDR3 region has the DNA TGTGCCAGTAGTTCAGGGACGGCTGGGAACTATGGCTACACCTTC. This chain links TRBV19 with TRBJ1-2, with TRBD1 as a possible D gene (5 bases). Germline V gene data show CDR1 as LNHDA and CDR2 as SQIVND (reference sequence). With 5 bases removed from V and 2 bases from J, the gap between germline ends came to 15 bases. The CDR3 contains 15 residues.

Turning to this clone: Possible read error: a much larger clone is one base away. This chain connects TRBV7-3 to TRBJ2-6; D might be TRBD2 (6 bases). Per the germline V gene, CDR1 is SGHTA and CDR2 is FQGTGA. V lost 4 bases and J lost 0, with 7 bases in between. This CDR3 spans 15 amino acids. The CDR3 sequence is CASSSGGSGANVLTF. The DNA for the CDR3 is TGTGCCAGCAGCTCCGGGGGCTCTGGGGCCAACGTCCTGACTTTC.

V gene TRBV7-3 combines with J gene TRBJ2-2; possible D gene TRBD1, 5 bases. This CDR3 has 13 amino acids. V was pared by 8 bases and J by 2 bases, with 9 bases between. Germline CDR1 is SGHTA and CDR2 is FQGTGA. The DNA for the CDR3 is TGTGCCAGCGGGGCACCTAACACCGGGGAGCTGTTTTTT. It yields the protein CASGAPNTGELFF.

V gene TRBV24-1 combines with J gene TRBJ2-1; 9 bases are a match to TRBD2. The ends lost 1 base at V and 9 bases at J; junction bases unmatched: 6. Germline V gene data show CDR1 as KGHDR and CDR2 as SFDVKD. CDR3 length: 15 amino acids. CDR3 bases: TGTGCCACCAGTGATTTCGGCGGGGGGGCCTTTGAGCAGTTCTTC. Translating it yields CATSDFGGGAFEQFF.

CDR3 in amino acids: CASGPTGGYNEQFF. CDR3 nucleotides: TGCGCCAGCGGGCCAACAGGGGGTTACAATGAGCAGTTCTTC. The rearrangement uses TRBV5-1 and TRBJ2-1; 8 positions match TRBD1. The CDR3 contains 14 residues. With V trimmed by 7 bases and J by 4 bases, 7 bases remained unmatched. The germline gives CDR1 SGHRS, CDR2 YFSETQ.

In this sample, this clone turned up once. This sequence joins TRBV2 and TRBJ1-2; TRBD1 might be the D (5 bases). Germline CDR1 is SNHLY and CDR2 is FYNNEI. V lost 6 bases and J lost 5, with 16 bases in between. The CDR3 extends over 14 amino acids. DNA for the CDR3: TGTGCCAGCAGCCCTAAGGCAGGGTCTTATGGCTACACCTTC. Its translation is CASSPKAGSYGYTF. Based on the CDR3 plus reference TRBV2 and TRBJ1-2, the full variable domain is EPEVTQTPSHQVTQMGQEVILRCVPISNHLYFYWYRQILGQKVEFLVSFYNNEISEKSEIFDDQFSVERPDGSNFTLKIRSTKLEDSAMYFCASSPKAGSYGYTFGSGTRLTVV.

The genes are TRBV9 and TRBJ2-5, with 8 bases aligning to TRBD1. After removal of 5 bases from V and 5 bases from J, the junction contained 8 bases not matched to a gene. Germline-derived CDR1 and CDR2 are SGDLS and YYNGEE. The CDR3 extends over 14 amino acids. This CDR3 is CASSKGQGYETQYF. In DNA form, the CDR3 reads TGTGCCAGCAGTAAAGGACAGGGCTATGAGACCCAGTACTTC.

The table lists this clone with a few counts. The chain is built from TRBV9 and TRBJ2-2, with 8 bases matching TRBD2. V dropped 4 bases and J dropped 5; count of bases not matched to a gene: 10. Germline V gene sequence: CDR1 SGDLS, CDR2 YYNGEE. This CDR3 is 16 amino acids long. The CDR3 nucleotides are TGTGCCAGCAGCCCCCGGGGGGGTCGGGATACCGGGGAGCTGTTTTTT. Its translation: CASSPRGGRDTGELFF.

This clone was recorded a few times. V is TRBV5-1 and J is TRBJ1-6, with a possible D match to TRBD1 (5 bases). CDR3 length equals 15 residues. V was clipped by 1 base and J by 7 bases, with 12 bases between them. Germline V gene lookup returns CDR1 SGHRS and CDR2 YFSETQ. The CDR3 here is CASSLIPGVNSPLHF. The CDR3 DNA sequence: TGCGCCAGCAGCTTGATTCCGGGGGTAAATTCACCCCTCCACTTT.

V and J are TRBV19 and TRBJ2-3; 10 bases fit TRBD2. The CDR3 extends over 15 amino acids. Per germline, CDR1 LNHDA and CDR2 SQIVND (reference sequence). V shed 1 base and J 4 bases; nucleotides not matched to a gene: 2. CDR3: CASSIVAGGADTQYF. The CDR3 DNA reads TGTGCCAGTAGTATAGTAGCGGGAGGTGCAGATACGCAGTATTTT.